A selection of T cell receptor beta chains follows, all from one sample in a study of early T cells in non-severe SARS-CoV-2 infection. TCRdb fed the 5' RACE reads into MiXCR, producing one record per CDR3 protein. The sample lists 50,000 to 70,000 distinct CDR3 sequences; 12% were seen once. The sample taken for sequencing was whole blood. The receptors were sampled from an adult who was a healthcare worker with PCR-confirmed SARS-CoV-2 infection or an uninfected control (not recorded which). Each CDR3 is given with its conserved first and last residue. The order of the fields is D gene, V gene, J gene, CDR3 length, CDR3 protein. A D gene is named only where the DNA matches it firmly.

.,TRBV15,TRBJ2-4,14,CATRGGVDSYIQYF
.,TRBV11-2,TRBJ2-2,15,CASSLDTFNTGELFF
.,TRBV7-2,TRBJ2-1,14,CASSLARVSNEQFF
.,TRBV5-1,TRBJ1-1,13,CASSSLTNTEAFF
.,TRBV28,TRBJ1-5,15,CASRSSGTARGPQHF
.,TRBV2,TRBJ1-5,16,CASSVLPTDRNQPQHF
.,TRBV20-1,TRBJ2-7,12,CSAKGTPWEQYF
.,TRBV7-9,TRBJ2-7,12,CASSWGTYEQYF
.,TRBV14,TRBJ2-6,14,CASTPGSGANVLTF
TRBD1,TRBV6-1,TRBJ2-3,17,CASSEVGGTGRADTQYF
.,TRBV28,TRBJ2-1,15,CASSQYLGVRDEQFF
.,TRBV15,TRBJ2-1,13,CATSRDLSRGQFF
.,TRBV6-5,TRBJ1-6,12,CASSAGDSPLHF